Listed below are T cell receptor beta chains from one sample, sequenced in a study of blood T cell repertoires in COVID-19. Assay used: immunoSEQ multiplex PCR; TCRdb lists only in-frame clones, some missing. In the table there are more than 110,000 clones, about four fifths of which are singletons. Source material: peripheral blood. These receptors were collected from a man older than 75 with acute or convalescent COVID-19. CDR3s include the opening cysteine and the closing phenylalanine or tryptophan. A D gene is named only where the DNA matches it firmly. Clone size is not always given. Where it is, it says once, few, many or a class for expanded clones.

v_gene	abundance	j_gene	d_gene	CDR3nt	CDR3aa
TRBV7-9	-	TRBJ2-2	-	TGTGCCAGCAGCTGGAGGAGGGTCACCGGGGAGCTGTTTTTT	CASSWRRVTGELFF
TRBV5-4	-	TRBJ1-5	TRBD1	TGTGCCAGCAGCTGGGACAGGGGGACCCTTCAGCCCCAGCATTTT	CASSWDRGTLQPQHF
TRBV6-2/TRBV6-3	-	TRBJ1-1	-	TGTGCCAGCAGTTACTTTGACAGCTCTGAAGCTTTCTTT	CASSYFDSSEAFF
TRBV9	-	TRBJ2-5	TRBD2	TGTGCCAGCAGCGTAGGACTAGCGGGGGAAGAGACCCAGTACTTC	CASSVGLAGEETQYF
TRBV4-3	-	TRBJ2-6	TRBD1	TGCGCCAGCAGCCAGCGGGGACAGGGCCAAACTGGGGCCAACGTCCTGACTTTC	CASSQRGQGQTGANVLTF
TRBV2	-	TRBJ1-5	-	TGTGCCAGCAGCGACCAGGGACAAATTAGCAATCAGCCCCAGCATTTT	CASSDQGQISNQPQHF
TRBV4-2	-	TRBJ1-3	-	TGTGCCAGCAGCCGGCAGGCAGTCGGGGGAGGAAACACCATATATTTT	CASSRQAVGGGNTIYF
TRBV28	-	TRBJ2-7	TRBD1	TGTGCCAGCAGTTCCCCTCGGACAGGCTACACCTACGAGCAGTACTTC	CASSSPRTGYTYEQYF
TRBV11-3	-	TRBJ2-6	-	TGTGCCAGCAGCCCCGACTTTTCTGGGGCCAACGTCCTGACTTTC	CASSPDFSGANVLTF
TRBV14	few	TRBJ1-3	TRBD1	TGTGCCAGCAGCCAAGGGCGGAGGACAGGGACATCTGGAAACACCATATATTTT	CASSQGRRTGTSGNTIYF
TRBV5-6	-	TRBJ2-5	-	TGTGCCAGCAGCTTGTATGAAGAGACCCAGTACTTC	CASSLYEETQYF
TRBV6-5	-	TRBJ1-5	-	TGTGCCAGCAGTAGGACAGTCAATCAGCCCCAGCATTTT	CASSRTVNQPQHF
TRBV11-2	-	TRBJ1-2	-	TGTGCCAGCAGCCCTGGGTTTAAAGACAGGCACTATGGCTACACCTTC	CASSPGFKDRHYGYTF
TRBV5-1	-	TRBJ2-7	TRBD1	TGCGCCAGCAGCTTACAGGGGGACTCCTACGAGCAGTACTTC	CASSLQGDSYEQYF
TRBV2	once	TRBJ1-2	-	TGTGCCAGCACTCCAGCCCTCAGCGGCGGGGGTGGCTATGGCTACACCTTC	CASTPALSGGGGYGYTF
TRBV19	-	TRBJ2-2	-	TGTGCCACCATGGGCCGGGGAAAGACCGGGGAGCTGTTTTTT	CATMGRGKTGELFF
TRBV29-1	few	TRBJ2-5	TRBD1	TGCAGCGTTGCGGGGATACAGGGGCCCCAAGAGACCCAGTACTTC	CSVAGIQGPQETQYF
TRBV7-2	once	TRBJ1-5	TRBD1	TGTGCCAGCAGCTTCACAGGGGGTTTTGATCAGCCCCAGCATTTT	CASSFTGGFDQPQHF
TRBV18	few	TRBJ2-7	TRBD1	TGTGCCAGCTCACCACAGGGGGCTAACTACGAGCAGTACTTC	CASSPQGANYEQYF
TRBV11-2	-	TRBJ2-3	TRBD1	TGTGCCAGCAGCTCCGGGACAGGGGCGAGCACAGATACGCAGTATTTT	CASSSGTGASTDTQYF
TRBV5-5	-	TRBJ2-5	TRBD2	TGTGCCAGCAGCTTGAGTAGACTAGCGGGGGAAGAGACCCAGTACTTC	CASSLSRLAGEETQYF
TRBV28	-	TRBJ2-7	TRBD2	TGTGCCAGCAGTTTAAGCGGGGGGACCTACGAGCAGTACTTC	CASSLSGGTYEQYF
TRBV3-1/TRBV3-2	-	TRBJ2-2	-	TGTGCCAGCAGCCAACAGGGGCGGGAGCTGTTTTTT	CASSQQGRELFF
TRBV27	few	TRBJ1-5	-	TGTGCCAGCAGTTTAAGACAATTCGGTCAGCCCCAGCATTTT	CASSLRQFGQPQHF
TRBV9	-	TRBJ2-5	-	TGTGCCAGCAGCGGGGGGCACTCGTACCAAGAGACCCAGTACTTC	CASSGGHSYQETQYF
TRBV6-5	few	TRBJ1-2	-	TGTGCCAGCAACAAACAGGGTCATGGGTATGGCTACACCTTC	CASNKQGHGYGYTF
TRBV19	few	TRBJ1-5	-	TGTGCCAGTAGCCAGGCTCACAATCAGCCCCAGCATTTT	CASSQAHNQPQHF
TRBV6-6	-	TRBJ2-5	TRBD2	TGTGCCAGCAGCTCGGGGGGGGAGACCCAGTACTTC	CASSSGGETQYF
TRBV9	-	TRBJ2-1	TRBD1	TGTGCCAGCAGTTTACAGGGGCACGGTAGTGAGCAGTTCTTC	CASSLQGHGSEQFF
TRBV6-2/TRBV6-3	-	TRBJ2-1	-	TGTGCCAGCAGTTACTCGACGGACGGAGGGGCGAGGTACAATGAGCAGTTCTTC	CASSYSTDGGARYNEQFF
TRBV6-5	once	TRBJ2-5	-	TGTGCCAGCAGACAGGGCGGAGAGACCCAGTACTTC	CASRQGGETQYF
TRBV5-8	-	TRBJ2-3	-	TGTGCCAGCAGCTTAGTGGGGGGATTAACAGATACGCAGTATTTT	CASSLVGGLTDTQYF
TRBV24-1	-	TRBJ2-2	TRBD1	TGTGCCACCAGTGCCGGGACAGGGGGCGGCACCGGGGAGCTGTTTTTT	CATSAGTGGGTGELFF
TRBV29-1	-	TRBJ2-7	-	TGCAGCGCCTCCGGGACAACGGCCTACGAGCAGTACTTC	CSASGTTAYEQYF
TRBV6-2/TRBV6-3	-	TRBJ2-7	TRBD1	TGTGCCAGCAGCTATTTTTCGGGACAGGGTTACGAGCAGTACTTC	CASSYFSGQGYEQYF
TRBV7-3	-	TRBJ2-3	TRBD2	TGTGCCAGCAGCCCGACCGGGACTAGCGGGCCCACAGATACGCAGTATTTT	CASSPTGTSGPTDTQYF
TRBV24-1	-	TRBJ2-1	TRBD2	TGTGCCACCAGCCGGAGCCGGGGGGGCCGAGGTGAGCAGTTCTTC	CATSRSRGGRGEQFF
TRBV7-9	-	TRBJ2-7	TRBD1	TGTGCCAGCAGCTTACAGGGGGCCTACGAGCAGTACTTC	CASSLQGAYEQYF
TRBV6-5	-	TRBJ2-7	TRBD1	TGTGCCAGCGGGGACAGGATCCACGAGCAGTACTTC	CASGDRIHEQYF
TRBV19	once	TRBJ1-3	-	TGTGCCACCAGTCCGTGGCAGGGGGGAAACACCATATATTTT	CATSPWQGGNTIYF
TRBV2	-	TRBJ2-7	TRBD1	TGTGCCAGCAGTATCGGCAGGGGGTACGAGCAGTACTTC	CASSIGRGYEQYF
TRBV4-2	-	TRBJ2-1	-	TGTGCCAGCAGCCAACTACAGGCGAATGAGCAGTTCTTC	CASSQLQANEQFF
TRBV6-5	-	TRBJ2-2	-	TGTGCCAGCACCGAGGGCGGGGAGCTGTTTTTT	CASTEGGELFF
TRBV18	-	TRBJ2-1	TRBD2	TGTGCCAGCTCACCCACTAGCGGGGACAATGAGCAGTTCTTC	CASSPTSGDNEQFF
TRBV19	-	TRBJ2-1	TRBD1	TGTGCCAGTACCATGTCAGGGGGCTATGAGCAGTTCTTC	CASTMSGGYEQFF